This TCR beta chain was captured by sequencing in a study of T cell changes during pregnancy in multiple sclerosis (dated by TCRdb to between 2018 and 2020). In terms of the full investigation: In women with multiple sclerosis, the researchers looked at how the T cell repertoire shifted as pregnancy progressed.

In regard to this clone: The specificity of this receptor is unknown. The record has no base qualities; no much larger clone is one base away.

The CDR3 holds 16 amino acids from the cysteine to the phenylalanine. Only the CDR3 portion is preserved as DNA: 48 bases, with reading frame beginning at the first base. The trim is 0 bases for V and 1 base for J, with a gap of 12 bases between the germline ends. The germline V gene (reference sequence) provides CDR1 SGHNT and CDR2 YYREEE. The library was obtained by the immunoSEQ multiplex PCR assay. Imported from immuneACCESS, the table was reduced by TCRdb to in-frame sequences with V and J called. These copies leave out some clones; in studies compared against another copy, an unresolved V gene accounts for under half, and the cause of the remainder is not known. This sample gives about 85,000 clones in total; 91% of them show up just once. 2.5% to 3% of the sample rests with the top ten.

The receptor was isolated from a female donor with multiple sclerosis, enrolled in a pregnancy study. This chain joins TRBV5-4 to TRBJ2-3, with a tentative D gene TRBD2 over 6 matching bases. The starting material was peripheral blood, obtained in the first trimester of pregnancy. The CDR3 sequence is CASSLALGGGTDTQYF. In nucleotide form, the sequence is TGTGCCAGCAGCTTGGCCTTGGGCGGGGGCACAGATACGCAGTATTTT.